These T cell receptor beta chains were read from a single sample in a study of CD8+ T cells in alopecia areata. Produced via immunoSEQ multiplex PCR; TCRdb's table is partial and in-frame only. Of under 350,000 clones listed, roughly 64% are singletons. The sequenced sample was CD4+ T cells sorted from blood, obtained at week 24, from a patient treated with tofacitinib. All receptors derive from a human donor with alopecia areata. CDR3s include the opening cysteine and the closing phenylalanine or tryptophan. A D gene is named only where the DNA matches it firmly. Clone size, where shown, is once, few, many, or a class for clones that have expanded.

j_gene	v_gene	abundance	d_gene	CDR3nt	CDR3aa
TRBJ2-2	TRBV18	.	TRBD2	TGTGCCAGCTCACGGGGACTAGCGGGCGACACCGGGGAGCTGTTTTTT	CASSRGLAGDTGELFF
TRBJ2-1	TRBV29-1	.	TRBD2	TGCAGCGTTGGACTAGCGTTCAAGAAGTACAATGAGCAGTTCTTC	CSVGLAFKKYNEQFF
TRBJ1-2	TRBV29-1	.	.	TGCAGCGTTGAAGTTAATCCGGGGAGGGGTGGCTACACCTTC	CSVEVNPGRGGYTF
TRBJ1-2	TRBV4-3	.	.	TGCGCCAGCAGCCAAGATTGGGTCGGGCCCTACTATGGCTACACCTTC	CASSQDWVGPYYGYTF
TRBJ2-1	TRBV9	once	.	TGTGCCAGCAGCGTAGACGAGCGGTCCTCCTACAATGAGCAGTTCTTC	CASSVDERSSYNEQFF
TRBJ2-1	TRBV30	.	TRBD1	TGTGCCCGAAGTCCCCACTGGACAGGGGTGAAACATAGAGACAATGAGCAGTTCTTC	CARSPHWTGVKHRDNEQFF
TRBJ2-3	TRBV4-1	.	.	TGCGCCAGCAGCCAAGTAGAGGGTACTAGCACAGATACGCAGTATTTT	CASSQVEGTSTDTQYF
TRBJ2-5	TRBV5-1	.	.	TGCGCCAGCAGCTTGGCCAGTCAGACCCAAGAGACCCAGTACTTC	CASSLASQTQETQYF
TRBJ2-2	TRBV30	few	.	TGTGCCTGGAGTCGGCAGACGACCGGGGAGCTGTTTTTT	CAWSRQTTGELFF
TRBJ1-2	TRBV4-1	.	.	TGCGCCAGCAGCCAAGTCAGTGGGACGGGACTCTATGGCTACACCTTC	CASSQVSGTGLYGYTF
TRBJ1-4	TRBV30	.	.	TGTGCCTGGGGGCCTCGGGGTGCATTTGAAAAACTGTTTTTT	CAWGPRGAFEKLFF
TRBJ1-2	TRBV19	.	TRBD1	TGTGCCAGTAGTATGGTGGGACAGGCTAACTATGGCTACACCTTC	CASSMVGQANYGYTF
TRBJ1-1	TRBV4-1	.	.	TGCGCCAGCAGCCAAGTGCCCCTGAGTAACACTGAAGCTTTCTTT	CASSQVPLSNTEAFF
TRBJ1-5	TRBV7-2	once	.	TGTGCCAGCAGCTTAGCTTCCGATCAGCCCCAGCATTTT	CASSLASDQPQHF
TRBJ2-6	TRBV29-1	.	.	TGCAGCGTTCGGGACGGGGGCTCTGGGGCCAACGTCCTGACTTTC	CSVRDGGSGANVLTF
TRBJ2-1	TRBV15	.	TRBD1	TGTGCCACCAGCAGAGTGGGGACAGGGGGATACAATGAGCAGTTCTTC	CATSRVGTGGYNEQFF
TRBJ2-2	TRBV28	few	.	TGTGCCAGCAGTTTATGGGCAGAGCCGAACACCGGGGAGCTGTTTTTT	CASSLWAEPNTGELFF
TRBJ2-7	TRBV29-1	.	TRBD1	TGCAGCGCCCGGACAGGGGACTACGAGCAGTACTTC	CSARTGDYEQYF